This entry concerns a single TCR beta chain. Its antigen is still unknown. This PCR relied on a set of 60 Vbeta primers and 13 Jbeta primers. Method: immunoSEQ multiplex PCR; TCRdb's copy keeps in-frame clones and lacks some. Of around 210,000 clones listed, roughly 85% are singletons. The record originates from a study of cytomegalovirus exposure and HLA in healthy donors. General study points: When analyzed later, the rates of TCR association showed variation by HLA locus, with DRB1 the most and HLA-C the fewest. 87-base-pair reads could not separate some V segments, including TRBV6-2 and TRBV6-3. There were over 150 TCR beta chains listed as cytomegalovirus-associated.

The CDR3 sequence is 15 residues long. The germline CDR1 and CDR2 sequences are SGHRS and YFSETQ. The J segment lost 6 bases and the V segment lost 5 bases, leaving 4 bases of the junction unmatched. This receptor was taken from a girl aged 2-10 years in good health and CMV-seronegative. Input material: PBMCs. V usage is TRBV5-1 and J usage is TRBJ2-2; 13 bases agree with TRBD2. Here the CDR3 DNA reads TGCGCCAGCAGTGGACTAGCGGGAGTTTCCGGGGAGCTGTTTTTT. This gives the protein CASSGLAGVSGELFF.